This T cell receptor (beta chain) was profiled in a study of T cell responses to AZD1222 COVID-19 vaccine. Study-wide points: White British people made up most donors, females outnumbered males, and clonal diversity was possibly underestimated. No repertoire was sampled before or during the peak T cell response, only after it. Of the AZD1222 recipients, only 5 to 7 were seropositive at baseline.

In the case of this clone: Antigen: not known.

Germline V gene data show CDR1 as LGHDT and CDR2 as YNNKEL (reference sequence). This CDR3 has 14 amino acids. V shed 3 bases, J shed 4 bases, and the junction held 4 bases outside the gene matches. TCRdb's table, derived via immunoSEQ multiplex PCR, lists solely in-frame clones and lacks some. The table records about 100,000 clones, roughly nine tenths of them present only once. The TCR originated in an adult who received the MenACWY meningococcal vaccine as a control. J is TRBJ1-2 and V is TRBV3-1 (or the pseudogene TRBV3-2); 8 nucleotides agree with TRBD1. The material sequenced was peripheral blood, taken 28 days after the second dose of the MenACWY control vaccine. CDR3 protein: CASSHRTGTYGYTF. The CDR3 nucleotides are TGTGCCAGCAGCCATCGGACAGGGACCTATGGCTACACCTTC.